This T cell receptor (beta chain) emerged from a study of metastatic and nonmetastatic thyroid tumors. Study-level information: Where malignant and benign thyroid patients were concerned, repertoires were compared across blood and tumor or nodule tissue. Study results and limitations: Benign nodules reportedly had significantly lower TCR beta diversity than malignant thyroid tumors in blood and tumor.

All patients reached thyroid surgery having received no treatment beforehand. Looked up from germline, CDR1 is LNHDA and CDR2 is SQIVND (reference sequence). The CDR3 has 13 residues. The ends were cut back, 3 bases at V and 12 bases at J, with 17 bases in the middle. The sample holds many counts of this clone. Its antigen is not known. Under the authors' procedure: Clinicopathological groups differed in CDR3, with these differences serving to build a distant-metastasis classifier for papillary thyroid cancer. TCRdb reprocessed the PCR reads via MiXCR. The V and J calls come from TCRdb's annotation, not from the publication. Among 30,000 to 35,000 clones listed, roughly 15% were seen once.

The TCR was taken from a female donor with papillary thyroid cancer or a benign thyroid nodule (not recorded which). Some clones in this sample may be carry-over from other donors' samples. This rearrangement joins TRBV19 to TRBJ1-2, with a weak D call TRBD1 (5 bases). Specimen: blood. The CDR3 sequence: CASSINGRADDTF. Written as DNA, the CDR3 is TGTGCCAGTAGTATTAATGGCAGGGCAGATGACACCTTC.